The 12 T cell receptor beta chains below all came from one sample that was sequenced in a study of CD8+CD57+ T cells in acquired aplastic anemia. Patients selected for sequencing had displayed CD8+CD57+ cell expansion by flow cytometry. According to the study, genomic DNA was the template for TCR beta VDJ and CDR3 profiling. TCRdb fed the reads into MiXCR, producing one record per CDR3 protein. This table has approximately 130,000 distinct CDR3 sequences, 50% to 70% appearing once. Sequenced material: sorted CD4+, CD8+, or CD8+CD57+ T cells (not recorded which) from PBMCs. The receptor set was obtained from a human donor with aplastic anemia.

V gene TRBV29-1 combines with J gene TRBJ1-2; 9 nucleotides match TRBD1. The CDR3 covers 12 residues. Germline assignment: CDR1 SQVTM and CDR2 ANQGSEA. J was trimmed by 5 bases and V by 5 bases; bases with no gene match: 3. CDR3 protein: CSVRGQGYGYTF. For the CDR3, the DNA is TGCAGCGTTCGGGGACAGGGTTATGGCTACACCTTC.

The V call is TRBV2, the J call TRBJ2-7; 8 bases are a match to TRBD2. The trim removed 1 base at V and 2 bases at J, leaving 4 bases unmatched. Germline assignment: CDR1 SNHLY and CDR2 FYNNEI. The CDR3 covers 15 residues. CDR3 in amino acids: CASSEGERETYEQYF. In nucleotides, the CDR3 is TGTGCCAGCAGTGAAGGCGAGCGGGAGACCTACGAGCAGTACTTC.

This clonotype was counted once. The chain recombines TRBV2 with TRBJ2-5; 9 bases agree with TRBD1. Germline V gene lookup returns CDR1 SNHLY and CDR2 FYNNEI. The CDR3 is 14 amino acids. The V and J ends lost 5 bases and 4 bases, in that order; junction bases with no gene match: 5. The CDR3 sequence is CASSQQGAGETQYF. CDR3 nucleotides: TGTGCCAGCAGTCAACAGGGGGCCGGAGAGACCCAGTACTTC. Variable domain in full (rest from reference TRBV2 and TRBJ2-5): EPEVTQTPSHQVTQMGQEVILRCVPISNHLYFYWYRQILGQKVEFLVSFYNNEISEKSEIFDDQFSVERPDGSNFTLKIRSTKLEDSAMYFCASSQQGAGETQYFGPGTRLLVL.

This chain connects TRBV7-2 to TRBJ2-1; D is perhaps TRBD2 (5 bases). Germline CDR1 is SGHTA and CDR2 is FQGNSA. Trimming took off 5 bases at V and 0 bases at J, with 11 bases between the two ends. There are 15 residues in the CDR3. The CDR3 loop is CASSAADASYNEQFF. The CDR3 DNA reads TGTGCCAGCAGCGCAGCGGACGCCTCCTACAATGAGCAGTTCTTC.

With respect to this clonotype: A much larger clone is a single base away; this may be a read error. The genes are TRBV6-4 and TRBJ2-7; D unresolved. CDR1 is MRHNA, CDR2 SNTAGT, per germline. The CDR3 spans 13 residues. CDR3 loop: CAGSDSKGYEQYF. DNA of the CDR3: TGTGCCGGCAGTGACTCGAAAGGGTACGAGCAGTACTTC.

The CDR3 sequence is CATSETTGAYEQYF. DNA of the CDR3: TGTGCCACCAGTGAAACGACAGGGGCCTACGAGCAGTACTTC. This sequence joins TRBV24-1 and TRBJ2-7; TRBD1 matches at 8 bases. In germline, CDR1 is KGHDR, CDR2 SFDVKD. CDR3 length: 14 residues. Trimming cost V 4 bases and J 2 bases; bases outside gene matches: 3.

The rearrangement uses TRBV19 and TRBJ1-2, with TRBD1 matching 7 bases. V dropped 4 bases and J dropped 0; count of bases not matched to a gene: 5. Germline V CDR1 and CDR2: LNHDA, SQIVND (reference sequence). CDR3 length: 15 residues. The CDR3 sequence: CASSSPGQTNYGYTF. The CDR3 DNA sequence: TGTGCCAGTAGTAGCCCGGGACAGACTAACTATGGCTACACCTTC.

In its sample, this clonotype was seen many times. The CDR3 nucleotides are TGTGCCAGCAGTCAGGGGGCCACTGGGGCCAACGTCCTGACTTTC. Translated, it gives CASSQGATGANVLTF. The chain combines TRBV7-6 with TRBJ2-6, with 8 bases that match TRBD1. The germline CDR1 and CDR2 sequences are SGHVS and FNYEAQ. The junction had 3 bases not matched to a gene; V was cut back by 6 bases and J by 2 bases. The CDR3 contains 15 residues.

The CDR3: CASSLQGRVYGYTF. The CDR3 DNA reads TGTGCCAGTAGTCTACAGGGTAGGGTCTATGGCTACACCTTC. The chain combines TRBV19 with TRBJ1-2; maybe TRBD1 (6 bases). Trimming pared 5 bases from V and 4 bases from J, leaving 14 bases between. Germline V CDR1 and CDR2: LNHDA, SQIVND (reference sequence). CDR3 length equals 14 residues.

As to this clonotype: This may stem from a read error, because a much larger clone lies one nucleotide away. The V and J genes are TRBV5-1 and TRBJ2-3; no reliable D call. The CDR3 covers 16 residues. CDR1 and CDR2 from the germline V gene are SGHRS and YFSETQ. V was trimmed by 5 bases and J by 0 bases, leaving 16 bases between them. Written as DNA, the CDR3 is TGCGCCAGCAGACCTGGTAGCAGATGGAGCACAGATACGCAGTATTTT. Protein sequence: CASRPGSRWSTDTQYF.

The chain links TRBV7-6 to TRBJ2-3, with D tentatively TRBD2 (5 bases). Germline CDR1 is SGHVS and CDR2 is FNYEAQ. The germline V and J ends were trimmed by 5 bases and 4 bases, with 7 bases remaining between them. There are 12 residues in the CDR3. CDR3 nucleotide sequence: TGTGCCAGCAGCCCCGGGGCAGATACGCAGTATTTT. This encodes CASSPGADTQYF. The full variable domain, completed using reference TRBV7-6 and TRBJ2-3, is GAGVSQSPRYKVTKRGQDVALRCDPISGHVSLYWYRQALGQGPEFLTYFNYEAQQDKSGLPNDRFSAERPEGSISTLTIQRTEQRDSAMYRCASSPGADTQYFGPGTRLTVL.

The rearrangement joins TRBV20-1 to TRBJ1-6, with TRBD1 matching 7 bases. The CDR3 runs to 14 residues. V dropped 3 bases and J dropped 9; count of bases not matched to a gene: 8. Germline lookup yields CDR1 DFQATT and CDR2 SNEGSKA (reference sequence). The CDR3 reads CSARRGQSTSPLHF. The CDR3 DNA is TGCAGTGCTAGGAGGGGACAGAGTACTTCACCCCTCCACTTT.